Shown below are 7 T cell receptor beta chains from a single sample sequenced in a study of sequential checkpoint blockade in melanoma. Sequencing was performed with immunoSEQ multiplex PCR; in TCRdb, only in-frame clones are kept and a portion is missing. The table has approximately 6,800 clones, approximately 22% seen once. As for treatment: randomized to nivolumab then ipilimumab (arm A) or the reverse (arm B). Material: tumor tissue (inferred from file names), obtained from a patient given nivolumab and ipilimumab in sequence. Receptor source: a human donor with melanoma.

In this sample, this clone is medium-sized. The genes are TRBV14 and TRBJ1-5; weak D call: TRBD1 (5 bases). Per the germline V gene, CDR1 is SGHDN and CDR2 is FVKESK. The CDR3 spans 14 residues. Trimming removed 4 bases at V and 9 bases at J, with 16 bases between. The CDR3, as DNA: TGTGCCAGCAGCCCGGACACGGAATGGGGGCCCCAGCATTTT. Protein sequence: CASSPDTEWGPQHF. Together with reference TRBV14 and TRBJ1-5, the CDR3 gives the full variable domain: EAGVTQFPSHSVIEKGQTVTLRCDPISGHDNLYWYRRVMGKEIKFLLHFVKESKQDESGMPNNRFLAERTGGTYSTLKVQPAELEDSGVYFCASSPDTEWGPQHFGDGTRLSIL.

This clone was seen a few times. The chain links TRBV11-3 to TRBJ2-5; D assignment may be TRBD1 or TRBD2 (6 bases each). The CDR3 consists of 14 residues. CDR1 SGHNT and CDR2 YENEEA come from the germline V gene. Deletions cut 3 bases from V and 6 bases from J, with 14 bases between. The CDR3 here is CASSLIYRGQTQYF. The CDR3 region has the DNA TGTGCCAGCAGCTTGATTTACCGGGGGCAGACCCAGTACTTC. Supplemented by reference TRBV11-3 and TRBJ2-5, the full variable domain reads EAGVVQSPRYKIIEKKQPVAFWCNPISGHNTLYWYLQNLGQGPELLIRYENEEAVDDSQLPKDRFSAERLKGVDSTLKIQPAELGDSAVYLCASSLIYRGQTQYFGPGTRLLVL.

This chain links TRBV6-8 with TRBJ1-5; TRBD1 matches 10 bases. The CDR3 totals 14 residues. CDR1 MNHGY and CDR2 SAAAGT come from the germline V gene. The J segment lost 7 bases and the V segment lost 8 bases, leaving 8 bases of the junction unmatched. The DNA of the CDR3 is TGTGCCAGCTCGACAGGGGGCGCCTGGCAGCCCCAGCATTTT. The encoded protein is CASSTGGAWQPQHF.

This clone was observed at least ten times. The V call is TRBV7-5, the J call TRBJ1-6. TRBV7-5 is classified as a pseudogene. CDR3 length: 15 residues. The chain's CDR3 is CASSLDLTYNSPLHF. Written as DNA, the CDR3 is TGTGCCAGCAGCTTAGATTTGACCTATAATTCACCCCTCCACTTT.

This clone was seen more than once but under ten times. The J gene is TRBJ1-1, the V gene TRBV6-8, with D perhaps TRBD1 (6 bases). Germline loops: CDR1 MNHGY, CDR2 SAAAGT. Trimming shortened V by 0 bases and J by 0 bases, and 8 bases separated the two germline ends. The CDR3 is made up of 15 amino acids. The CDR3 sequence is CASSYSGTLNTEAFF. CDR3 DNA: TGTGCCAGCAGTTACTCGGGGACACTGAACACTGAAGCTTTCTTT.

The chain links TRBV19 to TRBJ1-6; D unresolved. Germline V lookup: CDR1 LNHDA, CDR2 SQIVND (reference sequence). Trimming took 5 bases from V and 3 from J, leaving 14 bases between them. CDR3 length: 16 residues. CDR3 residues: CASSPESHLYNSPLHF. The CDR3 region has the DNA TGTGCCAGTAGTCCAGAGAGCCACCTCTATAATTCACCCCTCCACTTT.

The gene calls are TRBV19 and TRBJ1-5; 7 bases align to TRBD1. The trim removed 7 bases at V and 7 bases at J, leaving 19 bases unmatched. The CDR3 spans 17 residues. The germline V gene encodes CDR1 LNHDA and CDR2 SQIVND (reference sequence). CDR3 sequence (DNA): TGTGCCAGTACGACCAACCTTGGGGCAGGGGGGGAACAGCCCCAGCATTTT. Protein product: CASTTNLGAGGEQPQHF.